One and the same sample provided the 8 T cell receptor beta chains below, sequenced in a study of T cell changes during pregnancy in multiple sclerosis. Clones were sequenced by immunoSEQ multiplex PCR, and TCRdb holds only the in-frame ones, with some missing. The repertoire includes 60,000 to 65,000 clones, about 92% of them detected once, and around 2.8% sits in the top ten. Sequencing used peripheral blood, obtained in the second trimester of pregnancy. Receptors originate from a female donor in good health, enrolled as a control in a pregnancy study.

The rearrangement uses TRBV29-1 and TRBJ2-7, with TRBD1 as a possible D gene (6 bases). Trimming stripped 7 bases from V and 6 bases from J, with 16 bases between. Germline V gives CDR1 SQVTM, CDR2 ANQGSEA. The CDR3 contains 12 residues. The CDR3 protein is CSGRFGGSEQYF. In nucleotides, the CDR3 is TGCAGCGGTCGATTTGGGGGCTCCGAGCAGTACTTC.

This clone appeared a few times. The V and J genes are TRBV4-3 and TRBJ2-6; the D gene is possibly TRBD1 (6 bases). The CDR3 consists of 18 residues. Germline V gives CDR1 LGHNA, CDR2 YSLEER. Trimming left V 2 bases short and J 4 bases short, with 18 bases between. The CDR3 DNA sequence: TGCGCCAGCAGCCAAACCCAGGGGAACCTGGGGGGGGCCAACGTCCTGACTTTC. Its translation is CASSQTQGNLGGANVLTF.

V and J are TRBV13 and TRBJ2-1; TRBD1 matches at 11 bases. The junction had 8 bases not matched to a gene; V was cut back by 5 bases and J by 8 bases. The germline V gene has CDR1 PRHDT and CDR2 FYEKMQ (reference sequence). The CDR3 spans 15 residues. CDR3 DNA: TGTGCCAGCAGCCCCCATGGACAGGGGGCCGATGAGCAGTTCTTC. Protein: CASSPHGQGADEQFF.

This chain links TRBV2 with TRBJ2-4; D unresolved. V was clipped by 6 bases and J by 1 base, with 10 bases between them. The germline CDR1 and CDR2 sequences are SNHLY and FYNNEI. The CDR3 is 14 amino acids. The CDR3 DNA sequence: TGTGCCAGCAGGAACCAGGTGGCCAAAAACATTCAGTACTTC. This gives the protein CASRNQVAKNIQYF.

This chain links TRBV11-2 with TRBJ2-5, with 14 bases fitting TRBD2. V was clipped by 5 bases and J by 4 bases; unmatched bases: 6. The CDR3 loop spans 16 amino acids. Germline V gives CDR1 SGHAT, CDR2 FQNNGV. CDR3 DNA sequence: TGTGCCAGCAGCCCGGGGGGACTAGCGGGAGTAGAGACCCAGTACTTC. It encodes CASSPGGLAGVETQYF.

The CDR3 loop is CASERQGSQETQYF. DNA of the CDR3: TGTGCCAGCGAGAGACAGGGTTCTCAAGAGACCCAGTACTTC. The rearrangement joins TRBV2 to TRBJ2-5, with 7 bases matching TRBD1. CDR1 SNHLY and CDR2 FYNNEI come from the germline V gene. CDR3 length: 14 residues. J was trimmed by 2 bases and V by 8 bases; bases with no gene match: 8.

The V and J genes are TRBV4-2 and TRBJ2-5, with 9 positions matching TRBD2. Germline CDR1 and CDR2: LGHNA and YNFKEQ. CDR3 length: 17 residues. J was trimmed by 3 bases and V by 2 bases; bases with no gene match: 10. As DNA, the CDR3 is TGTGCCAGCAGCCAACTTACTGAGTCTAGCGGGGAAGAGACCCAGTACTTC. Residues: CASSQLTESSGEETQYF.

The J gene is TRBJ2-7, the V gene TRBV27; 13 bases agree with TRBD2. The CDR3 totals 14 residues. Germline trimming cut 5 bases from V and 6 bases from J; bases unmatched to any gene: 4. In germline, CDR1 is MNHEY, CDR2 SMNVEV (reference sequence). The CDR3 here is CASSPGLAGAEQYF. CDR3 DNA sequence: TGTGCCAGCAGTCCAGGACTAGCGGGAGCCGAGCAGTACTTC.